What follows is one T cell receptor beta chain and its context. This sample is drawn from a study of blood T cell repertoires in COVID-19. Study summary: The origin of the acute and convalescent COVID-19 samples was the United States, Italy and Spain. From T cells, B-cell-depleted T cells, or PBMCs came the material, which was cDNA or gDNA.

CDR3 length: 15 amino acids. The germline V gene encodes CDR1 KGHSH and CDR2 LQKENI. The ends were cut back, 3 bases at V and 4 bases at J, with 13 bases in the middle. In the original workflow: Counts of nucleated cells, estimated from reference gene primer amplification, were obtained. Libraries were prepared by immunoSEQ multiplex PCR; TCRdb keeps only in-frame clonotypes and omits some of them. That table supplies the V and J calls and clone size; D and trimming were determined from the DNA. This sample has about 120,000 clones, with around 85% found just once. The chain is built from TRBV18 and TRBJ2-1; D perhaps matches TRBD1 (6 bases). This clonotype was sampled from a man aged 70 or older who had recovered from COVID-19. Material: peripheral blood. The CDR3 bases are TGTGCCAGCTCACCGGGCACAGGGACATACAATGAGCAGTTCTTC. Its protein product is CASSPGTGTYNEQFF.